These T cell receptor beta chains were read from a single sample in a study of blood T cell repertoires in COVID-19. Only in-frame clones appear in the TCRdb table, and some are missing; sequencing was by immunoSEQ multiplex PCR. This sample yields fewer than 500,000 clones, of which roughly 90% are seen a single time; roughly 0.72% belongs to the top ten. The sequencing input was PBMCs or T cells enriched from blood (not recorded which). Receptor source: a woman aged 18-35 years who had recovered from COVID-19. The CDR3 runs from the conserved cysteine through the conserved F or W. The order of the fields is V gene, J gene, CDR3 protein.

V: TRBV12-3/TRBV12-4
J: TRBJ1-1
CDR3: CASSLARFRAFF

V: TRBV10-2
J: TRBJ1-1
CDR3: CASSESPGEAFF

V: TRBV11-2
J: TRBJ1-6
CDR3: CASSPPGPGGSPLHF

V: TRBV15
J: TRBJ1-5
CDR3: CATSRDRGGGQPQHF

V: TRBV18
J: TRBJ2-2
CDR3: CASSTKRQEAGELFF

V: TRBV29-1
J: TRBJ1-5
CDR3: CSVGAGDNQPQHF

V: TRBV12-3/TRBV12-4
J: TRBJ1-1
CDR3: CASSLFRNTEAFF

V: TRBV5-8
J: TRBJ1-2
CDR3: CASSLALGHRYGYTF

V: TRBV30
J: TRBJ2-7
CDR3: CAWSVTGLGEQYF

V: TRBV7-2
J: TRBJ1-5
CDR3: CASSPHGTEFDQPQHF

V: TRBV27
J: TRBJ1-2
CDR3: CASRSTGGLGYTF

V: TRBV5-5
J: TRBJ1-6
CDR3: CASSPGILFSPLHF

V: TRBV14
J: TRBJ2-7
CDR3: CASSQGFVRDAYEQYF

V: TRBV5-1
J: TRBJ2-5
CDR3: CASQEGGETQYF

V: TRBV19
J: TRBJ1-5
CDR3: CASSIDQVVDLEGFQPQHF

V: TRBV27
J: TRBJ1-2
CDR3: CASSPRLQGYGYTF

V: TRBV5-6
J: TRBJ2-7
CDR3: CASSYSSGESYEQYF

V: TRBV6-1
J: TRBJ1-4
CDR3: CASSVSTGWSGEKLFF

V: TRBV19
J: TRBJ2-7
CDR3: CASRQDTGGEQYF

V: TRBV7-2
J: TRBJ2-7
CDR3: CASSPPRDEQYF

V: TRBV7-2
J: TRBJ2-5
CDR3: CASSPGRETQYF